This is a list of T cell receptor beta chains from one sample in a study of early T cells in non-severe SARS-CoV-2 infection. In TCRdb, the 5' RACE reads were re-called with MiXCR into one record per CDR3 protein. The profile shows tens of thousands of distinct CDR3 sequences, around 5% of them singletons. Sequenced sample: whole blood. These receptors originate from an adult who was a healthcare worker with PCR-confirmed SARS-CoV-2 infection or an uninfected control (not recorded which). CDR3s include the opening cysteine and the closing phenylalanine or tryptophan. D genes are given only for firm matches. Size tells how often a clone was seen (once, few, many) or the class of an expanded clone, and some rows leave it out.

clone_size j_call v_call cdr3_length d_call cdr3_nt cdr3_aa
many TRBJ2-6 TRBV29-1 13 - TGCAGCGTTTCGGGGGCTGGGGCCAACGTCCTGACTTTC CSVSGAGANVLTF
many TRBJ2-3 TRBV4-2 16 TRBD2 TGTGCCAGCAGCCACACTAGCGGGAATGGGCTAGATACGCAGTATTTT CASSHTSGNGLDTQYF
medium-sized TRBJ2-6 TRBV12-3/TRBV12-4 18 TRBD2 TGTGCCAGCAGTCCCAGCGGGGCGGGGTATTCTGGGGCCAACGTCCTGACTTTC CASSPSGAGYSGANVLTF
many TRBJ2-1 TRBV29-1 12 - TGCAGCGTTGAAAATGGTCCCGATGAGCAGTTCTTC CSVENGPDEQFF
many TRBJ2-1 TRBV20-1 16 TRBD2 TGCAGTGCTAGAGATGTCCTAGCGGGAATTTATAATGAGCAGTTCTTC CSARDVLAGIYNEQFF
few TRBJ2-5 TRBV7-2 16 TRBD1 TGTGCCAGCAGCTTAACCGGGACAGGCTCGGGGGAGACCCAGTACTTC CASSLTGTGSGETQYF
- TRBJ1-4 TRBV7-6 13 - TGTGCCAGCAGCTTAGGAGTGGAGAGAAAACTGTTTTTT CASSLGVERKLFF
medium-sized TRBJ2-5 TRBV20-1 12 - TGCAGTGCTGTAGCCGGAGCAGAGACCCAGTACTTC CSAVAGAETQYF
many TRBJ2-1 TRBV7-2 20 TRBD2 TGTGCCAGCAGCTTATACGGGATACTAGCGGGCGGATTACGATTAAATGAGCAGTTCTTC CASSLYGILAGGLRLNEQFF
many TRBJ2-1 TRBV5-1 11 - TGCGCCAGCAGAAGAAACAATGAGCAGTTCTTC CASRRNNEQFF
many TRBJ2-1 TRBV11-2 17 - TGTGCCAGCAGCTTAGTTGGACAGTACCCCTCCTACAATGAGCAGTTCTTC CASSLVGQYPSYNEQFF
few TRBJ2-3 TRBV10-3 15 TRBD2 TGTGCCATCAGTTTGGGACTAGCGACCACAGATACGCAGTATTTT CAISLGLATTDTQYF
many TRBJ1-3 TRBV7-9 16 - TGTGCCAGCAGCTGGCCCGCGACAGTTTCTGAAAACACCATATATTTT CASSWPATVSENTIYF
many TRBJ2-1 TRBV20-1 13 - TGCAGTGCTAGCGGGCATACCTACAATGAGCAGTTCTTC CSASGHTYNEQFF
many TRBJ1-2 TRBV3-1 14 - TGTGCCAGCAGCCAGCCTCCACCCAACTATGGCTACACCTTC CASSQPPPNYGYTF
- TRBJ2-3 TRBV28 13 - TGTGCCAGCAGTTGGGCTAGCACAGATACGCAGTATTTT CASSWASTDTQYF
many TRBJ1-6 TRBV7-2 15 - TGTGCCAGCAGCACTAGACAGCCCAACAATTCACCCCTCCACTTT CASSTRQPNNSPLHF
medium-sized TRBJ2-7 TRBV13 14 - TGTGCCAGCAGCCCCACGCAAAACCACTACGAGCAGTACTTC CASSPTQNHYEQYF
many TRBJ2-7 TRBV20-1 12 TRBD1 TGCAGTGCCACAGGGGGCGCGGGCGAGCAGTACTTC CSATGGAGEQYF
many TRBJ1-1 TRBV18 15 - TGTGCCAGCTCACCATTAGACAGACTGAACACTGAAGCTTTCTTT CASSPLDRLNTEAFF
- TRBJ2-3 TRBV5-1 16 - TGCGCCAGCAGCTTGGGGACGTCTACTAGCACAGATACGCAGTATTTT CASSLGTSTSTDTQYF
- TRBJ2-1 TRBV10-3 14 TRBD2 TGTGCCACCTCACTAGCGGGAGGCCAGGGTGAGCAGTTCTTC CATSLAGGQGEQFF
many TRBJ2-6 TRBV7-9 16 - TGTGCCAGCAGCCAGGACGGTATAGTTGGGGCCAACGTCCTGACTTTC CASSQDGIVGANVLTF
many TRBJ2-1 TRBV6-2/TRBV6-3 14 TRBD2 TGTGCCAGCAGTTACTCAGGGACTAGTCATGAGCAGTTCTTC CASSYSGTSHEQFF
many TRBJ2-1 TRBV7-9 15 - TGTGCCAGCAGCTTATCTGGGTACGGATACAATGAGCAGTTCTTC CASSLSGYGYNEQFF
many TRBJ2-3 TRBV7-6 15 - TGTGCCAGCAGCCCGTCCGTGAGGGCGGAGGATACGCAGTATTTT CASSPSVRAEDTQYF
- TRBJ2-1 TRBV4-3 16 - TGCGCCAGCAGCCAAGATGTGGCGGGCTCCTACAATGAGCAGTTCTTC CASSQDVAGSYNEQFF
many TRBJ2-3 TRBV4-3 16 - TGCGCCAGCAGCCAAGATTTTGCCCGCGGCACAGATACGCAGTATTTT CASSQDFARGTDTQYF
many TRBJ2-6 TRBV5-1 17 TRBD1 TGCGCCAGCCTACGGACAGGCTGGGGGTCTGGGGCCAACGTCCTGACTTTC CASLRTGWGSGANVLTF
few TRBJ2-2 TRBV12-5 14 - TGTGCTAGTGGTTTGCCGCCGGATAGTGGGGAGCTGTTTTTT CASGLPPDSGELFF
few TRBJ2-2 TRBV4-2 18 TRBD2 TGTGCCAGCAGCCAAGGGACTAGCGGCACTGAGAACACCGGGGAGCTGTTTTTT CASSQGTSGTENTGELFF
- TRBJ2-2 TRBV6-4 13 TRBD1 TGTGCCAGCAAGACAGGGGACACCGGGGAGCTGTTTTTT CASKTGDTGELFF
many TRBJ1-5 TRBV5-5 15 TRBD1 TGTGCCAGCAGCTTCGGGACAGCCTTTAATCAGCCCCAGCATTTT CASSFGTAFNQPQHF
- TRBJ2-4 TRBV6-2/TRBV6-3 17 - TGTGCCAGCAGTTACAATGCAGACTTGCCCAGCAAAAACATTCAGTACTTC CASSYNADLPSKNIQYF
- TRBJ1-6 TRBV5-5 14 - TGTGCCAGCAGCTTGCTACAGGGTAATTCACCCCTCCACTTT CASSLLQGNSPLHF